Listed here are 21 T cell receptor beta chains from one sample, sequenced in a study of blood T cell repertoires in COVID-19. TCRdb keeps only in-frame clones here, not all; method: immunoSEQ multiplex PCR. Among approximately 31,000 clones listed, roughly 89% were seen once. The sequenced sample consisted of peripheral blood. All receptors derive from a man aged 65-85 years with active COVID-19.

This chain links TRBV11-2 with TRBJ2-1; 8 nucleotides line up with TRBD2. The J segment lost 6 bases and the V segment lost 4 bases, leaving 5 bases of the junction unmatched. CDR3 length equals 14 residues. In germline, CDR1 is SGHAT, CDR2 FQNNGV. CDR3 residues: CASSSKRERNEQFF. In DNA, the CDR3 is TGTGCCAGCAGCTCAAAGCGGGAGCGCAATGAGCAGTTCTTC.

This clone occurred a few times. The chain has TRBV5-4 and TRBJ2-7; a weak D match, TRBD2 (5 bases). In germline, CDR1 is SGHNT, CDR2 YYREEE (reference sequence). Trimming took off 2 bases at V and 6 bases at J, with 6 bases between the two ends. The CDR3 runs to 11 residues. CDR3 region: CASSLGGEQYF. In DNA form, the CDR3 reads TGTGCCAGCAGCTTAGGAGGCGAGCAGTACTTC.

CDR3 DNA sequence: TGTGCCAGCAGCCCCGGGGGCTCCTACGAGCAGTACTTC. As protein: CASSPGGSYEQYF. The chain employs TRBV11-2 and TRBJ2-7, with a tentative D call TRBD2 (6 bases). Trimming removed 5 bases at V and 0 bases at J, with 8 bases between. Germline V gives CDR1 SGHAT, CDR2 FQNNGV. CDR3 length: 13 amino acids.

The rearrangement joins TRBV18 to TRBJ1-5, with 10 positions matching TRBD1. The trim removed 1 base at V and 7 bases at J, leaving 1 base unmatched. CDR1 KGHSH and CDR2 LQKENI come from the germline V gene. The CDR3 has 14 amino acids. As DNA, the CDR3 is TGTGCCAGCTCACCACAGGACAGGGGGCAGCCCCAGCATTTT. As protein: CASSPQDRGQPQHF.

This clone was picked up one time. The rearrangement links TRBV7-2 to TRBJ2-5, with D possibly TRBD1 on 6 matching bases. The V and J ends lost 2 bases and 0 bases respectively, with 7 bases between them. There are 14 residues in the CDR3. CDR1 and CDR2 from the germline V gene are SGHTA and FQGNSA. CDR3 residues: CASSLQGNQETQYF. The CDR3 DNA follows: TGTGCCAGCAGCTTACAGGGGAACCAAGAGACCCAGTACTTC. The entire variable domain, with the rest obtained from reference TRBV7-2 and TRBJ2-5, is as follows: GAGVSQSPSNKVTEKGKDVELRCDPISGHTALYWYRQSLGQGLEFLIYFQGNSAPDKSGLPSDRFSAERTGGSVSTLTIQRTQQEDSAVYLCASSLQGNQETQYFGPGTRLLVL.

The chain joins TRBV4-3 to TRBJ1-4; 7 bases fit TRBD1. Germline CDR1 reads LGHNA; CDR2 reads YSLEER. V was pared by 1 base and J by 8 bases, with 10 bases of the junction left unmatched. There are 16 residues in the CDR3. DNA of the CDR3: TGCGCCAGCAGCCAAGCGGAGGGGGCGGCGGGGGAAAAACTGTTTTTT. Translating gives CASSQAEGAAGEKLFF.

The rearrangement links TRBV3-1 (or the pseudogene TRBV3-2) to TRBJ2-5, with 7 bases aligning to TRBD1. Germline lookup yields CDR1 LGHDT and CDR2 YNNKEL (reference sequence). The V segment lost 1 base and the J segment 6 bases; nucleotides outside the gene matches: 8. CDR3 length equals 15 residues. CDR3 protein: CASSQVRPGGKTQYF. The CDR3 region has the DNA TGTGCCAGCAGCCAAGTAAGGCCAGGGGGTAAGACCCAGTACTTC.

CDR3 region: CASSSTSRNTGELFF. CDR3 DNA sequence: TGTGCCAGCAGCTCGACTAGCCGTAACACCGGGGAGCTGTTTTTT. V usage is TRBV7-2 and J usage is TRBJ2-2; 7 bases agree with TRBD2. Per the germline V gene, CDR1 is SGHTA and CDR2 is FQGNSA. Germline trimming cut 4 bases from V and 2 bases from J; bases unmatched to any gene: 4. CDR3 length equals 15 residues.

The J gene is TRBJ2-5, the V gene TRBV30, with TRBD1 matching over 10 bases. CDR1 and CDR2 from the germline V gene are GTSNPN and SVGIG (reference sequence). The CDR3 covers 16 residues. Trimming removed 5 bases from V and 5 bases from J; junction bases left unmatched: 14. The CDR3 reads CAWYSGTGARWETQYF. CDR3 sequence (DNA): TGTGCCTGGTATAGTGGGACAGGGGCCCGGTGGGAGACCCAGTACTTC.

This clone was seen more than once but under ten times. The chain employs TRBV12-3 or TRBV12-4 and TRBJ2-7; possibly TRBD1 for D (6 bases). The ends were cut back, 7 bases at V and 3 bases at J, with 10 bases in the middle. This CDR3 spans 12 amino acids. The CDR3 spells CASMKQGYEQYF. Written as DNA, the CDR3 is TGTGCCAGCATGAAACAGGGCTACGAGCAGTACTTC.

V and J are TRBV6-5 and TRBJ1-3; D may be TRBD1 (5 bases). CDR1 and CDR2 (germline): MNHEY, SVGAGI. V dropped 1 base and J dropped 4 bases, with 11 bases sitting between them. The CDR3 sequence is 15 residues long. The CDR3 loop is CASSYWGDYGNTIYF. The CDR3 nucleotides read TGTGCCAGCAGTTACTGGGGGGATTACGGAAACACCATATATTTT.

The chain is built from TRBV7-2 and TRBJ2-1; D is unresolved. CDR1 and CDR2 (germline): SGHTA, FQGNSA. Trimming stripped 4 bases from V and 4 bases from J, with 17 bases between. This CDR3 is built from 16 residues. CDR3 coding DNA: TGTGCCAGCAGCTCGCTCCGAAGGAGTTCGTACAATGAGCAGTTCTTC. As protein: CASSSLRRSSYNEQFF.

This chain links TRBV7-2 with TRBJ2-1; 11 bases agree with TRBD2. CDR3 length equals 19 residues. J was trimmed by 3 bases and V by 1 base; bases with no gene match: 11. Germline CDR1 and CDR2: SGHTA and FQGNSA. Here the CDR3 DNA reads TGTGCCAGCAGCTTAGTGATGGTAGCGGGAGGGCCTAACTACAATGAGCAGTTCTTC. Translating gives CASSLVMVAGGPNYNEQFF. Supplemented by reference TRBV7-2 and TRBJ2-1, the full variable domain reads GAGVSQSPSNKVTEKGKDVELRCDPISGHTALYWYRQSLGQGLEFLIYFQGNSAPDKSGLPSDRFSAERTGGSVSTLTIQRTQQEDSAVYLCASSLVMVAGGPNYNEQFFGPGTRLTVL.

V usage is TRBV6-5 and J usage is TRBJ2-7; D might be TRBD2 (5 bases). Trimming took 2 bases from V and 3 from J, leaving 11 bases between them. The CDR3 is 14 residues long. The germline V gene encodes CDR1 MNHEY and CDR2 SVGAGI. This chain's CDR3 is CASSYLRGSYEQYF. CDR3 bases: TGTGCCAGCAGTTACCTGCGTGGGAGCTACGAGCAGTACTTC.

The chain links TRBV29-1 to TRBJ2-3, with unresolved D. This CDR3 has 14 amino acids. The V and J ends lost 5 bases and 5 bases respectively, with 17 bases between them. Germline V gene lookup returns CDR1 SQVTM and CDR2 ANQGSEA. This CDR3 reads CSVRQNPYRDTQYF. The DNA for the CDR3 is TGCAGCGTTCGCCAGAACCCCTACAGAGATACGCAGTATTTT.

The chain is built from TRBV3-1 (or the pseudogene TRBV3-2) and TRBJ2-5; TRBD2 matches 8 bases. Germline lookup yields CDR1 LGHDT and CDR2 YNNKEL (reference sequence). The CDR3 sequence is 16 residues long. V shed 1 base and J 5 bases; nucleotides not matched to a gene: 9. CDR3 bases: TGTGCCAGCAGCCAAGGGGAGGTAGCGGGAACGGAGACCCAGTACTTC. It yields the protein CASSQGEVAGTETQYF.

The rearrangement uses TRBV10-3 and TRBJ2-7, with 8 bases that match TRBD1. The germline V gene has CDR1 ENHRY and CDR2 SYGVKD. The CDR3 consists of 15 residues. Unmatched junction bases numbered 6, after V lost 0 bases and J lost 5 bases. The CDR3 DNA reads TGTGCCATCAGTGAGTCCACAGGGGGGAAGAACGAGCAGTACTTC. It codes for CAISESTGGKNEQYF.

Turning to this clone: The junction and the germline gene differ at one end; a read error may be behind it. CDR3 bases: TGTGCCAGCAGCGAAGGGCGGAAGTACGAGCAGTACTTC. It yields the protein CASSEGRKYEQYF. The chain combines TRBV2 with TRBJ2-7, with D uncertain. The CDR3 sequence is 13 residues long. Germline V gene lookup returns CDR1 SNHLY and CDR2 FYNNEI.

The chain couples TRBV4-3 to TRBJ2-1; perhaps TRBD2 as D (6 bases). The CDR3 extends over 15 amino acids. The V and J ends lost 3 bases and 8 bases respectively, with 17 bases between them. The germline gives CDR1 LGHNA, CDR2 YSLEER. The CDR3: CASSQRRRALDEQFF. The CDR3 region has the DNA TGCGCCAGCAGCCAGCGCCGGAGGGCCCTCGATGAGCAGTTCTTC.

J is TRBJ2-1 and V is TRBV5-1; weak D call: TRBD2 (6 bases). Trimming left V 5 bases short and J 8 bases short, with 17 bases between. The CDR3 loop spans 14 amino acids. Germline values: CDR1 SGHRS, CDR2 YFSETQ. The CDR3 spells CASRSGTPRDEQFF. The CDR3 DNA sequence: TGCGCCAGCAGATCCGGGACTCCTCGCGATGAGCAGTTCTTC.

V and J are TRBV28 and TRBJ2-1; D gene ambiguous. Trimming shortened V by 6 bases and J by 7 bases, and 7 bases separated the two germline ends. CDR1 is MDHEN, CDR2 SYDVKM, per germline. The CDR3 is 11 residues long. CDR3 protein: CASRISNEQFF. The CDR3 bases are TGTGCCAGCAGAATTAGTAATGAGCAGTTCTTC.